Given below is one T cell receptor (beta chain) in context. The specificity of this receptor is unknown. No base qualities exist here, and no much larger clone lies one base off it. For repertoire sequencing, genomic DNA was processed from frozen pancreas tissue. The DNeasy Blood and Tissue Kit was used to extract roughly 1.7-3.3 ug of genomic DNA from either umbilical cord blood or frozen pancreas. The sample originates from a study of fetal regulatory T cell absence and autoimmunity listed by TCRdb under 2017. Background on the whole study: Exocrine pancreas autoimmunity was observed in the IPEX patients in the absence of clinical diabetes. The investigation overall reported the following: The oligoclonal enrichment was interpreted as support for antigen-driven autoimmunity occurring in the pancreas before birth in IPEX syndrome. Significant oligoclonal enrichment of the TCR compartment was observed in pancreas versus cord blood, with some top clones enriched more than 80-fold. TRB gene family usage was found to be broadly similar between cord blood and pancreas and to resemble published neonatal and adult repertoires.

Amplification and barcoding of TCRbeta CDR3 regions were carried out by two-step multiplex PCR on the immunoSEQ human TCRbeta survey platform. Libraries were sequenced on Illumina instruments, with IgH sequenced in parallel from the same samples. In the paper's pipeline: To remove PCR and sequencing errors, raw reads were filtered against IMGT V, D, J definitions and grouped with a nearest-neighbor algorithm. Clones were defined by identical nucleotide sequence; differential abundance between tissues used per-clone Fisher exact tests with pFDR threshold p<0.01. Clones with frequencies too low for statistical inference were excluded by a minimum inclusion filter of 10 in either sample. The immunoSEQ Analyzer was used for pairwise clonal comparisons, and IMGT tools were used to assess gene family usage. In its TCRdb copy, this immuneACCESS table keeps in-frame sequences only and misses some clones. Where compared with another copy, unresolved V genes explain less than half of these, and the others have no known cause. V, J and clone size reflect that table, while D and trimming were determined from the DNA. This sample gives around 100,000 clones in total; roughly 70% of them show up just once. The top ten hold approximately 1.9% of the sample.

V is pruned by 1 base and J by 0 bases, leaving 4 bases of the junction without a gene match. Per the germline V gene, SGHRS is the CDR1 and YFSETQ is the CDR2. Taken from cysteine to phenylalanine, the CDR3 has 16 residues. CDR3 DNA only is kept here, 48 bases in frame from base 1. Rearrangement joined TRBV5-1 to TRBJ2-3; 8 central nucleotides agree with TRBD2. This clonotype originated in a male donor with IPEX syndrome. The sample taken for sequencing was pancreas tissue. In nucleotides, the sequence is TGCGCCAGCAGCTTGATGCCTAGCGGGAGCACAGATACGCAGTATTTT. Its coded protein is CASSLMPSGSTDTQYF.